Each of the 28 T cell receptor beta chains below was sequenced from the same sample in a study of blood T cell repertoires in COVID-19. The method was immunoSEQ multiplex PCR; TCRdb's version includes in-frame clones alone and lacks a portion of them. Of approximately 120,000 clones listed, nearly 85% were seen once; the top ten hold about 6.6%. The specimen was peripheral blood. These receptors came from a woman in her forties or fifties with acute or convalescent COVID-19.

The chain joins TRBV10-1 to TRBJ1-1; no reliable D call. V was cut by 8 bases and J by 1 base, with 8 bases left in between. The CDR3 contains 12 residues. Looked up from germline, CDR1 is WNHNN and CDR2 is SYGVQD (reference sequence). CDR3 DNA: TGCGCCAGCCGGGGTTCGAACACTGAAGCTTTCTTT. Amino acid sequence: CASRGSNTEAFF.

The chain couples TRBV7-9 to TRBJ1-6; the D gene is possibly TRBD1 (5 bases). CDR1 and CDR2 from the germline V gene are SEHNR and FQNEAQ (reference sequence). The CDR3 loop spans 13 amino acids. Trimming took 5 bases from V and 8 from J, leaving 10 bases between them. The DNA for the CDR3 is TGTGCCAGCAGCGCCACGGGGGATTCACCCCTCCACTTT. This gives the protein CASSATGDSPLHF.

The chain links TRBV5-4 to TRBJ1-1; TRBD1 agrees at 7 bases. The junction had 4 bases not matched to a gene; V was cut back by 4 bases and J by 1 base. Germline V gene sequence: CDR1 SGHNT, CDR2 YYREEE (reference sequence). The CDR3 contains 14 residues. DNA for the CDR3: TGTGCCAGCAGCGAGGGACAGCCGAACACTGAAGCTTTCTTT. It codes for CASSEGQPNTEAFF.

The V gene is TRBV19, the J gene TRBJ2-2; D gene unclear. This CDR3 region has 14 residues. Germline V gene sequence: CDR1 LNHDA, CDR2 SQIVND (reference sequence). Trimming stripped 6 bases from V and 1 base from J, with 9 bases between. CDR3 DNA: TGTGCCAGTAGAATCCCTATGAACACCGGGGAGCTGTTTTTT. Translated: CASRIPMNTGELFF. The variable domain in full, with the rest retrieved from reference TRBV19 and TRBJ2-2, is DGGITQSPKYLFRKEGQNVTLSCEQNLNHDAMYWYRQDPGQGLRLIYYSQIVNDFQKGDIAEGYSVSREKKESFPLTVTSAQKNPTAFYLCASRIPMNTGELFFGEGSRLTVL.

The rearrangement links TRBV29-1 to TRBJ2-7; 10 nucleotides agree with TRBD1. The J segment lost 6 bases and the V segment lost 7 bases, leaving 3 bases of the junction unmatched. Germline CDR1 reads SQVTM; CDR2 reads ANQGSEA. The CDR3 consists of 11 residues. The CDR3 is CSAGQGREQYF. The CDR3 DNA reads TGCAGCGCGGGACAGGGGCGCGAGCAGTACTTC.

V and J are TRBV3-1 (or the pseudogene TRBV3-2) and TRBJ1-2; 10 bases are shared with TRBD1. The germline V gene encodes CDR1 LGHDT and CDR2 YNNKEL (reference sequence). The CDR3 is made up of 14 amino acids. Trimming removed 4 bases from V and 8 bases from J; junction bases left unmatched: 7. CDR3 in DNA: TGTGCCAGCAGCCTCGGGACAGGGGATTTGGGCTACACCTTC. Translated, it gives CASSLGTGDLGYTF.

The J gene is TRBJ1-5, the V gene TRBV19; maybe TRBD1 (6 bases). The CDR3 loop spans 15 amino acids. Germline V CDR1 and CDR2: LNHDA, SQIVND (reference sequence). Trimming left V 4 bases short and J 4 bases short, with 14 bases between. The CDR3 DNA reads as TGTGCCAGTAGTACTTTCCAAACAGGGAATCAGCCCCAGCATTTT. It translates to CASSTFQTGNQPQHF. Combining the CDR3 with reference TRBV19 and TRBJ1-5 gives the whole variable domain DGGITQSPKYLFRKEGQNVTLSCEQNLNHDAMYWYRQDPGQGLRLIYYSQIVNDFQKGDIAEGYSVSREKKESFPLTVTSAQKNPTAFYLCASSTFQTGNQPQHFGDGTRLSIL.

In DNA, the CDR3 is TGTGCCAGTAGTATGATCCCGGGCGCGAGGGCCGGGGAGCTGTTTTTT. It specifies CASSMIPGARAGELFF. The chain carries TRBV19 and TRBJ2-2, with a weak D call TRBD2 (5 bases). Between the trimmed V and J ends, which lost 3 bases and 6 bases, there was a span of 17 bases. The CDR3 extends over 16 amino acids. Germline V gives CDR1 LNHDA, CDR2 SQIVND (reference sequence).

This sequence joins TRBV5-4 and TRBJ1-4; 7 bases are shared with TRBD1. Germline lookup yields CDR1 SGHNT and CDR2 YYREEE (reference sequence). This CDR3 comprises 15 residues. V trimming: 8 bases; J trimming: 0 bases; junction bases outside the gene matches: 7. CDR3 sequence (DNA): TGTGCCAGTACCGACAGGGACGCAACTAATGAAAAACTGTTTTTT. Encoded protein: CASTDRDATNEKLFF.

This chain connects TRBV4-2 to TRBJ1-5, with TRBD1 matching 8 bases. CDR1 is LGHNA and CDR2 is YNFKEQ in the germline V gene. V gave up 2 bases and J gave up 0 bases; unmatched junction bases: 15. The CDR3 length is 20 residues. This CDR3 reads CASSQQVGQGTRYSNQPQHF. Here the CDR3 DNA reads TGTGCCAGCAGCCAACAAGTAGGACAGGGAACCAGGTATAGCAATCAGCCCCAGCATTTT.

The chain joins TRBV19 to TRBJ2-5; TRBD1 aligns across 12 bases. The CDR3 is 18 amino acids. The V and J ends lost 5 bases and 2 bases, in that order; junction bases with no gene match: 12. Germline CDR1 and CDR2: LNHDA and SQIVND (reference sequence). In nucleotides, the CDR3 is TGTGCCAGTAGTCGGGACAGGGGGCGCCTTCCGTGGCAAGAGACCCAGTACTTC. Translated: CASSRDRGRLPWQETQYF.

The V call is TRBV7-3, the J call TRBJ2-5; 9 nucleotides align to TRBD1. V shed 5 bases, J shed 5 bases, and the junction held 12 bases outside the gene matches. Per the germline V gene, CDR1 is SGHTA and CDR2 is FQGTGA. The CDR3 is 16 residues long. CDR3 residues: CASSAGTGSSMETQYF. The CDR3 DNA reads TGTGCCAGCAGCGCGGGGACAGGGTCTTCGATGGAGACCCAGTACTTC.

V usage is TRBV28 and J usage is TRBJ1-2; D is possibly TRBD1 (6 bases). V lost 8 bases to trimming and J lost 2 bases, with 21 bases between them. The germline V gene has CDR1 MDHEN and CDR2 SYDVKM. CDR3 length: 16 amino acids. The CDR3 loop reads CASFGTTGKGNYGYTF. The CDR3, as DNA: TGTGCCAGCTTCGGGACCACAGGGAAGGGGAACTATGGCTACACCTTC.

This clone was counted a few times. The chain couples TRBV10-3 to TRBJ1-1; 12 bases agree with TRBD1. V was clipped by 0 bases and J by 9 bases; unmatched bases: 2. Germline V CDR1 and CDR2: ENHRY, SYGVKD. CDR3 size: 14 residues. The CDR3 DNA follows: TGTGCCATCAGTGAGTCCGGGGACAGGGGGCAAGCTTTCTTT. Translated: CAISESGDRGQAFF.

This chain joins TRBV30 and TRBJ1-1, with a tentative D call TRBD1 (5 bases). Germline CDR1 GTSNPN, CDR2 SVGIG (reference sequence). The germline V and J ends were trimmed by 7 bases and 1 base, with 19 bases remaining between them. This CDR3 has 15 residues. The CDR3 spells CAYPSQPQGNTEAFF. The CDR3 bases are TGTGCCTACCCGAGCCAGCCTCAGGGGAACACTGAAGCTTTCTTT.

The CDR3 here is CAWRTRTGWDTGELFF. The CDR3 DNA follows: TGTGCCTGGAGAACACGGACAGGGTGGGACACCGGGGAGCTGTTTTTT. The rearrangement links TRBV30 to TRBJ2-2; TRBD1 matches at 8 bases. V lost 3 bases, J lost 3 bases, and 9 bases stayed unmatched. The CDR3 covers 16 residues. The germline gives CDR1 GTSNPN, CDR2 SVGIG (reference sequence).

A single count supports this clone. The CDR3 coding sequence is TGTGCCAGCAGTCAGGGGGCGCGTGGCTACACCTTC. Its protein product is CASSQGARGYTF. The V call is TRBV6-5, the J call TRBJ1-2; 8 bases line up with TRBD1. V shed 5 bases and J 7 bases; nucleotides not matched to a gene: 3. Germline assignment: CDR1 MNHEY and CDR2 SVGAGI. The CDR3 has 12 amino acids.

This clone is a singleton in its sample. The chain joins TRBV18 to TRBJ2-1; D is undetermined. The CDR3 runs 15 residues. Germline V gene lookup returns CDR1 KGHSH and CDR2 LQKENI. V was cut by 0 bases and J by 0 bases, with 6 bases left in between. The CDR3 DNA follows: TGTGCCAGCTCACCACCAGTTAGCTCCTACAATGAGCAGTTCTTC. It encodes CASSPPVSSYNEQFF.

The CDR3 spells CASSYEGVEGNSPLHF. DNA for the CDR3: TGTGCCAGCAGTTACGAGGGTGTTGAAGGAAATTCACCCCTCCACTTT. The genes are TRBV6-5 and TRBJ1-6, with unresolved D. V shed 2 bases and J shed 7 bases, with 15 bases lying between them. In germline, CDR1 is MNHEY, CDR2 SVGAGI. The CDR3 has 16 amino acids.

The chain employs TRBV15 and TRBJ1-2, with a tentative D call TRBD1 (6 bases). Deletions cut 0 bases from V and 6 bases from J, with 14 bases between. The CDR3 covers 15 residues. Germline V gives CDR1 LNHNV, CDR2 YYDKDF (reference sequence). This chain's CDR3 is CATSRESGQPNGYTF. CDR3 nucleotide sequence: TGTGCCACCAGCAGAGAATCCGGACAGCCTAATGGCTACACCTTC.

The rearrangement joins TRBV19 to TRBJ1-5, with D unresolved. Germline V CDR1 and CDR2: LNHDA, SQIVND (reference sequence). Trimming shortened V by 3 bases and J by 4 bases, and 10 bases separated the two germline ends. The CDR3 loop spans 14 amino acids. CDR3 sequence reads: CASSMGRPNQPQHF. In DNA, the CDR3 is TGTGCCAGTAGTATGGGCAGGCCGAATCAGCCCCAGCATTTT.

V is TRBV5-1 and J is TRBJ1-1, with 10 bases aligning to TRBD1. The trim removed 4 bases at V and 4 bases at J, leaving 13 bases unmatched. This CDR3 contains 17 residues. Germline V gene lookup returns CDR1 SGHRS and CDR2 YFSETQ. CDR3 residues: CASSAQGGTGVGTEAFF. CDR3 bases: TGCGCCAGCAGCGCCCAGGGTGGGACAGGGGTGGGCACTGAAGCTTTCTTT.

The CDR3 DNA reads TGCGCCAGCAGCCGTTTGGGGGAGGGCTACGAGCAGTACTTC. Protein sequence: CASSRLGEGYEQYF. The chain carries TRBV4-1 and TRBJ2-7; 7 bases align to TRBD2. Germline V gene data show CDR1 as MGHRA and CDR2 as YSYEKL. The CDR3 covers 14 residues. V was clipped by 4 bases and J by 3 bases; unmatched bases: 6.

V is TRBV5-1 and J is TRBJ2-1; TRBD1 might be the D (6 bases). The CDR3 loop spans 15 amino acids. Germline V gene sequence: CDR1 SGHRS, CDR2 YFSETQ. Trimming pared 4 bases from V and 8 bases from J, leaving 19 bases between. CDR3 in amino acids: CASSTGLQGRDEQFF. In nucleotides, the CDR3 is TGCGCCAGCAGCACGGGCCTACAGGGCAGGGATGAGCAGTTCTTC.

The genes are TRBV21-1 and TRBJ2-7; the D call of TRBD1 is as the table states it, not checked on the DNA. TRBV21-1 is given as a pseudogene. This CDR3 has 14 residues. CDR3 nucleotide sequence: TGTGCCAGCAGCAAAGGGAGGGGGCTCTACGAGCAGTACTTC. Amino acids: CASSKGRGLYEQYF.

This clone was seen once. The CDR3 here is CASSGGQSSNTEAFF. CDR3 in DNA: TGCGCCAGCAGCGGCGGACAGAGCTCGAACACTGAAGCTTTCTTT. The chain carries TRBV10-1 and TRBJ1-1; D is perhaps TRBD1 (6 bases). Between the trimmed V and J ends, which lost 6 bases and 1 base, there was a span of 15 bases. CDR3 length: 15 amino acids. CDR1 and CDR2 from the germline V gene are WNHNN and SYGVQD (reference sequence).

The genes are TRBV7-3 and TRBJ2-2, with TRBD2 matching over 9 bases. This CDR3 is 14 amino acids long. Germline V gives CDR1 SGHTA, CDR2 FQGTGA. J gave up 6 bases and V 5 bases, and 4 bases lay outside the gene matches. CDR3 protein: CASSPGLASGELFF. CDR3 DNA: TGTGCCAGCAGCCCTGGACTAGCGTCCGGGGAGCTGTTTTTT.

CDR3 in DNA: TGTGCCAGCACCCTAGGTAGCTACGAGCAGTACTTC. Amino acid sequence: CASTLGSYEQYF. V and J are TRBV11-2 and TRBJ2-7, with D unresolved. The CDR3 loop spans 12 amino acids. The V and J ends lost 7 bases and 3 bases respectively, with 10 bases between them. Germline CDR1 and CDR2: SGHAT and FQNNGV. Looking up the rest from reference TRBV11-2 and TRBJ2-7 gives the full variable domain: EAGVAQSPRYKIIEKRQSVAFWCNPISGHATLYWYQQILGQGPKLLIQFQNNGVVDDSQLPKDRFSAERLKGVDSTLKIQPAKLEDSAVYLCASTLGSYEQYFGPGTRLTVT.